This TCR beta chain is from a study of OX40 agonist ivuxolimab in advanced cancers. Only one count was recorded for this clone. Sequenced by immunoSEQ multiplex PCR; TCRdb stores in-frame clones only, minus some. The data show 55,000 to 65,000 clones, about 86% seen once. CDR1 and CDR2 from the germline V gene are KGHSH and LQKENI. The V end was cut by 5 bases, the J end by 0 bases, with 7 bases between. CDR3 length: 13 amino acids. This rearrangement joins TRBV18 to TRBJ1-1; D uncertain. The receptor was isolated from an adult with an advanced solid tumor such as melanoma, head and neck, liver or kidney cancer. The sequencing used CD4+ or CD8+ T cells sorted from blood, collected in a trial of the OX40 agonist ivuxolimab. The DNA of the CDR3 is TGTGCCAGCTCATTTGATCTGAACACTGAAGCTTTCTTT. It specifies CASSFDLNTEAFF.